One sample yielded the 26 T cell receptor beta chains listed below, sequenced in a study of blood T cell repertoires in COVID-19 (dated by TCRdb to about 2020). Library generation was performed with the immunoSEQ multiplex PCR assay. TCRdb obtained this table from immuneACCESS and retained in-frame rearrangements with V and J assigned. These tables miss some clones; where compared with another copy, unresolved V genes account for less than half of the shortfall, and the remainder is unexplained. The sample table lists about 200,000 clones, 81% of them with a count of one. The leading ten clones occupy 7.9% of the sample. Sequenced sample: peripheral blood. These receptor sequences come from a woman older than 75 with acute or convalescent COVID-19.

J is TRBJ2-6 and V is TRBV5-6; 8 bases are shared with TRBD1. Germline-derived CDR1 and CDR2 are SGHDT and YYEEEE. The CDR3 covers 14 residues. V lost 0 bases, J lost 12 bases, and 5 bases stayed unmatched. The CDR3 DNA follows: TGTGCCAGCAGCTTGGGCAGGGGGCTGAGCGTCCTGACTTTC. It encodes CASSLGRGLSVLTF. The complete variable domain, with remaining parts taken from reference TRBV5-6 and TRBJ2-6, reads DAGVTQSPTHLIKTRGQQVTLRCSPKSGHDTVSWYQQALGQGPQFIFQYYEEEERQRGNFPDRFSGHQFPNYSSELNVNALLLGDSALYLCASSLGRGLSVLTFGAGSRLTVL.

V usage is TRBV6-5 and J usage is TRBJ1-4; 8 nucleotides line up with TRBD1. CDR1 is MNHEY and CDR2 is SVGAGI in the germline V gene. The CDR3 is 14 amino acids. The J segment lost 7 bases and the V segment lost 7 bases, leaving 8 bases of the junction unmatched. The DNA for the CDR3 is TGTGCCAGCACTCGGGACAGGAATGGTGAAAAACTGTTTTTT. Translating gives CASTRDRNGEKLFF.

J is TRBJ2-5 and V is TRBV5-8, with 7 bases lining up with TRBD1. V trimming: 5 bases; J trimming: 2 bases; junction bases outside the gene matches: 6. Germline V gene sequence: CDR1 SGHTS, CDR2 YDEGEE. The CDR3 loop spans 14 amino acids. CDR3 DNA: TGTGCCAGCAGGCCGAGGACAGGTCAAGAGACCCAGTACTTC. As protein: CASRPRTGQETQYF.

The chain links TRBV7-3 to TRBJ2-2; TRBD1 matches at 8 bases. This CDR3 region has 16 residues. V dropped 4 bases and J dropped 2; count of bases not matched to a gene: 6. Per germline, CDR1 SGHTA and CDR2 FQGTGA. DNA of the CDR3: TGTGCCAGCAGCTCCGGGACAGGTGAAAACACCGGGGAGCTGTTTTTT. Amino acids: CASSSGTGENTGELFF.

The chain uses TRBV4-2 and TRBJ2-2; 13 bases are shared with TRBD2. The CDR3 runs 17 residues. Trimming cost V 1 base and J 5 bases; bases outside gene matches: 4. Per germline, CDR1 LGHNA and CDR2 YNFKEQ. The DNA of the CDR3 is TGTGCCAGCAGCCAAGGGACTAGCGGGAGTTTAACCGGGGAGCTGTTTTTT. It is translated as CASSQGTSGSLTGELFF.

The chain couples TRBV28 to TRBJ1-5; no definite D call. The V gene's germline CDR1 is MDHEN and CDR2 SYDVKM. V dropped 10 bases and J dropped 2 bases, with 9 bases sitting between them. The CDR3 loop spans 12 amino acids. CDR3 region: CATWRGNQPQHF. DNA of the CDR3: TGTGCCACCTGGAGGGGCAATCAGCCCCAGCATTTT.

This clone appeared once. The CDR3 nucleotides read TGTGCCAGTAGCCGAGGGCCCCAAAATGAAAAACTGTTTTTT. Translating it yields CASSRGPQNEKLFF. The V call is TRBV19, the J call TRBJ1-4; D remains ambiguous. The CDR3 consists of 14 residues. The germline CDR1 and CDR2 sequences are LNHDA and SQIVND (reference sequence). The V and J ends lost 6 bases and 5 bases respectively, with 13 bases between them. Full variable domain (missing parts from reference TRBV19 and TRBJ1-4): DGGITQSPKYLFRKEGQNVTLSCEQNLNHDAMYWYRQDPGQGLRLIYYSQIVNDFQKGDIAEGYSVSREKKESFPLTVTSAQKNPTAFYLCASSRGPQNEKLFFGSGTQLSVL.

The V call is TRBV3-1 (or the pseudogene TRBV3-2), the J call TRBJ1-2; D is perhaps TRBD1 (5 bases). Trimming shortened V by 7 bases and J by 5 bases, and 17 bases separated the two germline ends. This CDR3 comprises 14 residues. The germline V gene has CDR1 LGHDT and CDR2 YNNKEL (reference sequence). This CDR3 is CASNGGKPGYGYTF. CDR3 sequence (DNA): TGTGCCAGCAACGGGGGGAAGCCTGGGTATGGCTACACCTTC.

V gene TRBV25-1 combines with J gene TRBJ1-6; TRBD1 matches 8 bases. CDR3 length: 15 residues. Unmatched junction bases numbered 9, after V lost 4 bases and J lost 10 bases. The V gene's germline CDR1 is MGHDK and CDR2 SYGVNS. The chain's CDR3 is CASSGTGTPWSPLHF. CDR3 DNA: TGTGCCAGCAGTGGGACAGGGACCCCTTGGTCACCCCTCCACTTT.

The gene calls are TRBV5-8 and TRBJ1-5; D is perhaps TRBD1 (5 bases). This CDR3 has 14 amino acids. Germline V gene lookup returns CDR1 SGHTS and CDR2 YDEGEE. V was pared by 6 bases and J by 2 bases, with 12 bases between. The CDR3 nucleotides read TGTGCCAGCAACAGGAAGAATGGCAATCAGCCCCAGCATTTT. Its protein product is CASNRKNGNQPQHF.

The rearrangement joins TRBV5-1 to TRBJ2-1; 14 nucleotides align to TRBD2. The CDR3 length is 15 residues. Germline-derived CDR1 and CDR2 are SGHRS and YFSETQ. The V gene end was trimmed by 4 bases and the J gene end by 8 bases; junction bases not matched to a gene: 5. In DNA, the CDR3 is TGCGCCAGCAGCCCTCCGGGACTAGCGGGGGATGAGCAGTTCTTC. The encoded protein is CASSPPGLAGDEQFF.

V and J are TRBV3-1 (or the pseudogene TRBV3-2) and TRBJ1-2; 9 bases map to TRBD1. The CDR3 has 16 residues. The V gene's germline CDR1 is LGHDT and CDR2 YNNKEL (reference sequence). The V and J ends lost 4 bases and 5 bases, in that order; junction bases with no gene match: 11. CDR3 DNA sequence: TGTGCCAGCAGCCGTTTGACAGGGGGAGTCGGTTATGGCTACACCTTC. It codes for CASSRLTGGVGYGYTF.

J is TRBJ2-3 and V is TRBV9; 10 bases are shared with TRBD2. Germline lookup yields CDR1 SGDLS and CDR2 YYNGEE. This CDR3 comprises 16 residues. V shed 1 base and J 6 bases; nucleotides not matched to a gene: 8. The CDR3 nucleotides are TGTGCCAGCAGCGTAACCACTAGCGGGGTCCTCGATACGCAGTATTTT. The encoded protein is CASSVTTSGVLDTQYF.

This rearrangement joins TRBV2 to TRBJ2-5, with TRBD2 identical over 12 bases. With V trimmed by 5 bases and J by 5 bases, 6 bases remained unmatched. This CDR3 has 15 residues. Germline values: CDR1 SNHLY, CDR2 FYNNEI. CDR3 loop: CASSTTSGSAETQYF. The CDR3 DNA reads TGTGCCAGCAGTACGACTAGCGGGAGTGCGGAGACCCAGTACTTC.

This clone appeared many times. This chain uses TRBV24-1 with TRBJ2-2, with a possible D match to TRBD2 (5 bases). Trimming removed 9 bases at V and 2 bases at J, with 15 bases between. The CDR3 has 15 residues. From germline, CDR1 is KGHDR and CDR2 SFDVKD. The CDR3 nucleotides are TGTGCCACCGGCCGGCCGAGCGGAAACACCGGGGAGCTGTTTTTT. It codes for CATGRPSGNTGELFF.

The rearrangement joins TRBV7-9 to TRBJ1-6, with D unclear. This CDR3 region has 17 residues. The germline V gene encodes CDR1 SEHNR and CDR2 FQNEAQ (reference sequence). The germline V and J ends were trimmed by 0 bases and 5 bases, with 14 bases remaining between them. DNA for the CDR3: TGTGCCAGCAGCTTAGCATTTTTGGGCAGTGATAATTCACCCCTCCACTTT. Translated: CASSLAFLGSDNSPLHF.

The rearrangement joins TRBV24-1 to TRBJ2-6; a weak D match, TRBD2 (6 bases). V lost 5 bases, J lost 2 bases, and 15 bases lay in between. The CDR3 runs 17 residues. Germline V CDR1 and CDR2: KGHDR, SFDVKD. CDR3 sequence reads: CATSGRGAFTGANVLTF. For the CDR3, the DNA is TGTGCCACCAGTGGGAGGGGCGCCTTCACTGGGGCCAACGTCCTGACTTTC.

The chain has TRBV10-3 and TRBJ2-1, with a possible D match to TRBD2 (7 bases). The CDR3 is 14 amino acids. The germline V and J ends were trimmed by 11 bases and 8 bases, with 22 bases remaining between them. Germline loops: CDR1 ENHRY, CDR2 SYGVKD. CDR3 region: CASRGGTSPYEQFF. In nucleotides, the CDR3 is TGTGCCTCAAGGGGGGGGACTTCCCCCTATGAGCAGTTCTTC.

The chain has TRBV2 and TRBJ1-2, with a weak D call TRBD1 (5 bases). Deletions cut 8 bases from V and 4 bases from J, with 11 bases between. Germline V gene lookup returns CDR1 SNHLY and CDR2 FYNNEI. There are 12 residues in the CDR3. This CDR3 reads CASEPGIYGYTF. The CDR3 DNA is TGTGCCAGCGAGCCAGGGATCTATGGCTACACCTTC.

The rearrangement links TRBV24-1 to TRBJ2-3; D might be TRBD1 (6 bases). With 4 bases removed from V and 0 bases from J, the gap between germline ends came to 7 bases. CDR1 and CDR2 from the germline V gene are KGHDR and SFDVKD. There are 14 residues in the CDR3. Here the CDR3 reads CATSEQGSTDTQYF. Here the CDR3 DNA reads TGTGCCACCAGTGAACAGGGAAGCACAGATACGCAGTATTTT.

The chain combines TRBV2 with TRBJ2-5; TRBD1 matches 7 bases. Germline CDR1 is SNHLY and CDR2 is FYNNEI. CDR3 length equals 14 residues. The V and J ends lost 4 bases and 0 bases, in that order; junction bases with no gene match: 2. The CDR3 reads CASSGDSYQETQYF. In DNA, the CDR3 is TGTGCCAGCAGTGGGGACAGCTACCAAGAGACCCAGTACTTC.

The chain links TRBV3-1 (or the pseudogene TRBV3-2) to TRBJ1-4; 8 nucleotides agree with TRBD1. Trimming took 0 bases from V and 6 from J; bases not matched to a gene: 9. Germline V gives CDR1 LGHDT, CDR2 YNNKEL (reference sequence). CDR3 length: 17 residues. The CDR3 sequence is CASSQDYPGTGYEKLFF. For the CDR3, the DNA is TGTGCCAGCAGCCAAGATTACCCCGGGACAGGATATGAAAAACTGTTTTTT.

This clone was found once. This rearrangement joins TRBV24-1 to TRBJ1-2; 7 nucleotides line up with TRBD1. V lost 6 bases, J lost 2 bases, and 14 bases stayed unmatched. The CDR3 is 17 amino acids. Looked up from germline, CDR1 is KGHDR and CDR2 is SFDVKD. The CDR3 spells CATSQTGSPQKNYGYTF. The CDR3 nucleotides read TGTGCCACCAGTCAGACAGGGAGCCCACAAAAAAACTATGGCTACACCTTC.

This chain uses TRBV20-1 with TRBJ1-2; D is perhaps TRBD1 (5 bases). This CDR3 is built from 13 residues. Germline CDR1 DFQATT, CDR2 SNEGSKA (reference sequence). V lost 3 bases to trimming and J lost 8 bases, with 16 bases between them. CDR3 nucleotide sequence: TGCAGTGCTAGTGAAGGATCCCAGGGCGGCTACACCTTC. Translated, it gives CSASEGSQGGYTF.

The chain recombines TRBV5-4 with TRBJ2-5; 7 bases are shared with TRBD2. Germline-derived CDR1 and CDR2 are SGHNT and YYREEE (reference sequence). The CDR3 runs to 13 residues. The V segment lost 10 bases and the J segment 1 base; nucleotides outside the gene matches: 7. The chain's CDR3 is CARGRGPQETQYF. In DNA form, the CDR3 reads TGTGCCCGGGGGAGGGGCCCCCAAGAGACCCAGTACTTC. Complete variable domain (other parts from reference TRBV5-4 and TRBJ2-5): ETGVTQSPTHLIKTRGQQVTLRCSSQSGHNTVSWYQQALGQGPQFIFQYYREEENGRGNFPPRFSGLQFPNYSSELNVNALELDDSALYLCARGRGPQETQYFGPGTRLLVL.

The CDR3: CASSLGTGTVRYGYTF. DNA for the CDR3: TGCGCCAGCAGCTTGGGGACAGGGACCGTTAGATATGGCTACACCTTC. The genes are TRBV5-1 and TRBJ1-2; 8 bases are shared with TRBD1. Germline CDR1 SGHRS, CDR2 YFSETQ. Unmatched junction bases numbered 9, after V lost 0 bases and J lost 5 bases. The CDR3 has 16 residues.